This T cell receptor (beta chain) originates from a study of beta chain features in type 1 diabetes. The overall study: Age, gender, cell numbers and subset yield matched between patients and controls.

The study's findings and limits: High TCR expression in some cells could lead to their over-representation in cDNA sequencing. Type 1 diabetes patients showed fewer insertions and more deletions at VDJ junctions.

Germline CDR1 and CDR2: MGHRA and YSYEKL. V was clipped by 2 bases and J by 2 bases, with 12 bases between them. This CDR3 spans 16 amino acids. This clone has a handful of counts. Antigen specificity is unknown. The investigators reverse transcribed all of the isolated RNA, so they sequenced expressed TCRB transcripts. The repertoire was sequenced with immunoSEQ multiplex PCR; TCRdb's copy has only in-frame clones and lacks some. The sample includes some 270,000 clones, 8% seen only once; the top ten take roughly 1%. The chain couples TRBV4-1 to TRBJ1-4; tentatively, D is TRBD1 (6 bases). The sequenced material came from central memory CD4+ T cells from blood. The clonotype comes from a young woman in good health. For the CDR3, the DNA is TGCGCCAGCAGCCAAAGACAGGCCAGCACTAATGAAAAACTGTTTTTT. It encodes CASSQRQASTNEKLFF.